Presented here are 13 T cell receptor beta chains from one specimen sequenced in a study of blood T cell repertoires in COVID-19. Sequencing used immunoSEQ multiplex PCR; TCRdb keeps in-frame clones, though not all of them. The repertoire holds 400,000 to 550,000 clones, roughly 90% seen once, with about 4.5% in the top ten. Sequencing input: peripheral blood. The receptors derive from a woman aged 25 to 39 with acute or convalescent COVID-19.

A single count supports this clone. The chain recombines TRBV5-8 with TRBJ2-3, with 11 bases that match TRBD2. The germline V gene has CDR1 SGHTS and CDR2 YDEGEE. With 4 bases clipped from V and 1 base from J, the junction kept 5 bases outside the gene matches. The length of the CDR3 is 16 residues. CDR3 residues: CASSKMTSGGTDTQYF. Here the CDR3 DNA reads TGTGCCAGCAGCAAGATGACTAGCGGGGGCACAGATACGCAGTATTTT.

This sequence joins TRBV27 and TRBJ2-1, with D perhaps matching TRBD2 (5 bases). This CDR3 has 15 amino acids. V lost 8 bases to trimming and J lost 0 bases, with 14 bases between them. Germline V gives CDR1 MNHEY, CDR2 SMNVEV (reference sequence). This CDR3 reads CASGILGSSYNEQFF. Written as DNA, the CDR3 is TGTGCCAGCGGGATACTAGGAAGCTCCTACAATGAGCAGTTCTTC.

This rearrangement joins TRBV5-4 to TRBJ1-1; TRBD1 might be the D (5 bases). Trimming took off 4 bases at V and 5 bases at J, with 15 bases between the two ends. Germline V gene sequence: CDR1 SGHNT, CDR2 YYREEE (reference sequence). The length of the CDR3 is 14 residues. The CDR3 DNA is TGTGCCAGCAGCACGGCCTTAAGGGGAACTGAAGCTTTCTTT. Translating it yields CASSTALRGTEAFF.

This clone was recorded a few times. V gene TRBV12-5 combines with J gene TRBJ1-4; the match to TRBD1 covers 8 bases. Germline V lookup: CDR1 LGHNT, CDR2 FRNRAP. V was pared by 5 bases and J by 7 bases, with 12 bases of the junction left unmatched. The CDR3 contains 16 residues. CDR3 loop: CASGAYRTTGVEKLFF. In nucleotides, the CDR3 is TGTGCTAGTGGTGCCTACCGGACGACAGGGGTTGAAAAACTGTTTTTT.

This chain connects TRBV15 to TRBJ2-5, with 8 bases lining up with TRBD2. The germline V gene has CDR1 LNHNV and CDR2 YYDKDF (reference sequence). The CDR3 sequence is 14 residues long. V lost 5 bases, J lost 6 bases, and 8 bases stayed unmatched. The CDR3: CATSSARGVKTQYF. CDR3 coding DNA: TGTGCCACCAGCTCGGCGCGGGGGGTAAAGACCCAGTACTTC. Using reference TRBV15 and TRBJ2-5 for the parts outside the CDR3, the full variable domain is DAMVIQNPRYQVTQFGKPVTLSCSQTLNHNVMYWYQQKSSQAPKLLFHYYDKDFNNEADTPDNFQSRRPNTSFCFLDIRSPGLGDTAMYLCATSSARGVKTQYFGPGTRLLVL.

The chain combines TRBV10-3 with TRBJ1-3, with TRBD1 identical over 9 bases. There are 14 residues in the CDR3. The ends lost 11 bases at V and 2 bases at J; junction bases unmatched: 7. Germline-derived CDR1 and CDR2 are ENHRY and SYGVKD. CDR3 bases: TGTGCCGCCGGGACAGGGAGTCCTGGAAACACCATATATTTT. Translated: CAAGTGSPGNTIYF.

The V call is TRBV27, the J call TRBJ2-1, with D perhaps TRBD1 (5 bases). CDR3 length: 16 residues. From germline, CDR1 is MNHEY and CDR2 SMNVEV (reference sequence). The germline V and J ends were trimmed by 6 bases and 1 base, with 16 bases remaining between them. The CDR3 coding sequence is TGTGCCAGCAGACGAGACAGACTTGGTTCCTACAATGAGCAGTTCTTC. This codes for CASRRDRLGSYNEQFF.

The CDR3 region is CASGETVTNEKLFF. The CDR3 DNA follows: TGTGCCAGTGGGGAGACGGTAACTAATGAAAAACTGTTTTTT. This rearrangement joins TRBV19 to TRBJ1-4; D is undetermined. Per germline, CDR1 LNHDA and CDR2 SQIVND (reference sequence). The CDR3 length is 14 residues. Trimming removed 8 bases at V and 1 base at J, with 11 bases between.

This clone was seen once. CDR3 amino acids: CASSATGQGLGQPQHF. In nucleotides, the CDR3 is TGTGCCAGCAGTGCCACGGGACAGGGACTTGGTCAGCCCCAGCATTTT. This chain uses TRBV6-1 with TRBJ1-5, with 9 bases lining up with TRBD1. Germline CDR1 MNHNS, CDR2 SASEGT. This CDR3 contains 16 residues. Unmatched junction bases numbered 10, after V lost 4 bases and J lost 6 bases.

The chain is built from TRBV5-4 and TRBJ2-5, with D perhaps matching TRBD1 (6 bases). The CDR3 covers 17 residues. The germline V and J ends were trimmed by 3 bases and 8 bases, with 26 bases remaining between them. CDR1 SGHNT and CDR2 YYREEE come from the germline V gene (reference sequence). CDR3: CASSSTGRRGWGTTQYF. CDR3 sequence (DNA): TGTGCCAGCAGCTCAACCGGGCGCCGAGGGTGGGGGACAACCCAGTACTTC.

This chain uses TRBV5-4 with TRBJ2-3, with a tentative D call TRBD2 (7 bases). CDR1 SGHNT and CDR2 YYREEE come from the germline V gene (reference sequence). V lost 0 bases to trimming and J lost 6 bases, with 17 bases between them. The CDR3 contains 16 residues. The CDR3 nucleotides read TGTGCCAGCAGCTTGGGCGGGCGGGGGCTCCGGGATACGCAGTATTTT. Amino acid sequence: CASSLGGRGLRDTQYF.

The chain joins TRBV30 to TRBJ1-5, with D possibly matching TRBD1 (5 bases). CDR3 length: 14 residues. Germline V gene sequence: CDR1 GTSNPN, CDR2 SVGIG (reference sequence). Trimming cost V 0 bases and J 7 bases, with 13 bases left between them. In nucleotides, the CDR3 is TGTGCCTGGAGTGTACCCATGGCAGGGCAGCCCCAGCATTTT. The encoded protein is CAWSVPMAGQPQHF.

The chain uses TRBV6-5 and TRBJ2-7, with TRBD1 matching 8 bases. V dropped 0 bases and J dropped 4; count of bases not matched to a gene: 2. Germline CDR1 and CDR2: MNHEY and SVGAGI. The CDR3 loop spans 14 amino acids. The CDR3 nucleotides are TGTGCCAGCAGTTACTCCCAGGGGGCGTACGAGCAGTACTTC. Protein: CASSYSQGAYEQYF.